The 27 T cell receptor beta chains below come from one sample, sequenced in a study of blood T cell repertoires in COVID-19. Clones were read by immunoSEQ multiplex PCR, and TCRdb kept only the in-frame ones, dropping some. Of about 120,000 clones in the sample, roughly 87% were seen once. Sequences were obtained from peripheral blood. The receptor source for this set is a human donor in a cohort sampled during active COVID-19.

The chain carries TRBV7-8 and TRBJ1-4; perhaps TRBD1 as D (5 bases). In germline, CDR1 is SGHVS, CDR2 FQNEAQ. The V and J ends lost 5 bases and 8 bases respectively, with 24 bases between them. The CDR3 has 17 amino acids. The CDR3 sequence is CASSAVGGGEIREKLFF. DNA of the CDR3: TGTGCCAGCAGCGCCGTCGGGGGAGGGGAGATCCGGGAAAAACTGTTTTTT.

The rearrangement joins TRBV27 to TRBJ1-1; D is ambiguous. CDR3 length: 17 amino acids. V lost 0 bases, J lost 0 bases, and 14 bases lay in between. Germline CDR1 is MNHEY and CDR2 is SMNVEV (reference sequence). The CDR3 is CASSLSPRGYMNTEAFF. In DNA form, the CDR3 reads TGTGCCAGCAGTTTATCGCCCCGGGGTTACATGAACACTGAAGCTTTCTTT.

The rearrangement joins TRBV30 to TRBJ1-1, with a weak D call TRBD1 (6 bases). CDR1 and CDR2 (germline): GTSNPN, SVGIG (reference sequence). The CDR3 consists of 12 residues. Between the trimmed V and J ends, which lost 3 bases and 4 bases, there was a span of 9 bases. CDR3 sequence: CAWSLGGTEAFF. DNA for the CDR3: TGTGCCTGGAGCCTAGGGGGCACTGAAGCTTTCTTT. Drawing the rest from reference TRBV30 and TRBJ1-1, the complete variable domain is SQTIHQWPATLVQPVGSPLSLECTVEGTSNPNLYWYRQAAGRGLQLLFYSVGIGQISSEVPQNLSASRPQDRQFILSSKKLLLSDSGFYLCAWSLGGTEAFFGQGTRLTVV.

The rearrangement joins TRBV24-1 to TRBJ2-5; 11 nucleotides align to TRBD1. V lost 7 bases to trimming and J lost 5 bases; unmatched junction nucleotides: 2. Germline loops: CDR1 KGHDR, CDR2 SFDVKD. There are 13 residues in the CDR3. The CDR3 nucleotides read TGTGCCACCAGCCGGGACAGGGGGGAGACCCAGTACTTC. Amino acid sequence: CATSRDRGETQYF.

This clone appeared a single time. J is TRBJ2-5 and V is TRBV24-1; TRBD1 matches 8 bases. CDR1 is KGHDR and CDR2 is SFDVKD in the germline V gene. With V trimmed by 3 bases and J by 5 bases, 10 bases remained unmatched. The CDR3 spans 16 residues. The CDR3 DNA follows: TGTGCCACCAGTGATCCCGGGACAGGCGTGGGGGAGACCCAGTACTTC. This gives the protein CATSDPGTGVGETQYF.

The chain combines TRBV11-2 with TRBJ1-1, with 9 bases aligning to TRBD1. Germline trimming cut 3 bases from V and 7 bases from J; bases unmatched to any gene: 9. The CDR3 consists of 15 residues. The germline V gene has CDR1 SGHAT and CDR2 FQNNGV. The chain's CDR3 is CASSFHPGQGFEAFF. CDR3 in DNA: TGTGCCAGCAGCTTTCACCCGGGACAGGGTTTTGAAGCTTTCTTT.

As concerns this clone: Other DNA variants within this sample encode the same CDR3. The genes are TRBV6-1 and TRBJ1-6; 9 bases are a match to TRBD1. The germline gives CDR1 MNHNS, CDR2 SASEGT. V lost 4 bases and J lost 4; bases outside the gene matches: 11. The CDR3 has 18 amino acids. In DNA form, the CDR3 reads TGTGCCAGCAGTGCACGACAGGGGGAAAGCTCTTATAATTCACCCCTCCACTTT. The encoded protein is CASSARQGESSYNSPLHF.

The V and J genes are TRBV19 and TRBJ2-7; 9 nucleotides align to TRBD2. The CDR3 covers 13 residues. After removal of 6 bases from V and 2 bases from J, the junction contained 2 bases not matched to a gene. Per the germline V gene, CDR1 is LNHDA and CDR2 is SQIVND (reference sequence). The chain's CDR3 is CASRPSGTYEQYF. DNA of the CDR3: TGTGCCAGTAGACCTAGCGGGACCTACGAGCAGTACTTC.

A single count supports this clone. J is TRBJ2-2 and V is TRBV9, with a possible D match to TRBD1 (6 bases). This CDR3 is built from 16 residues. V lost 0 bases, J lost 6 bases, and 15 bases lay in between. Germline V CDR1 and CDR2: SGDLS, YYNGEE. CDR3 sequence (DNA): TGTGCCAGCAGCGTAGCGAGGGGGAAGGGACCCGGGGAGCTGTTTTTT. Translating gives CASSVARGKGPGELFF.

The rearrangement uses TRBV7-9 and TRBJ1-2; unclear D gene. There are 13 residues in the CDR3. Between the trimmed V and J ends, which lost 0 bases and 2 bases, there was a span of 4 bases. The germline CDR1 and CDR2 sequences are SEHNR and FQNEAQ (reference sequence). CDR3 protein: CASSLAQNYGYTF. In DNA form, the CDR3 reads TGTGCCAGCAGCTTAGCTCAGAACTATGGCTACACCTTC.

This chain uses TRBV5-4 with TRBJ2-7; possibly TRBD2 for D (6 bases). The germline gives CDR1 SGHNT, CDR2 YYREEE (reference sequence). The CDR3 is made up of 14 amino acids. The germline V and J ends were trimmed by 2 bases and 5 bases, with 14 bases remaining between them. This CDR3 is CASSFQRVRDEQYF. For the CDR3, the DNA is TGTGCCAGCAGCTTCCAGCGGGTAAGGGACGAGCAGTACTTC.

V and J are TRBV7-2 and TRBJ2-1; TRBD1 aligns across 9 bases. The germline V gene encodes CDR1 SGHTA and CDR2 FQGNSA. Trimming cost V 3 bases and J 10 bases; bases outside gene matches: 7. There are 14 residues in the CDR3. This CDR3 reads CASSLDRGGGEQFF. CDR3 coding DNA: TGTGCCAGCAGCTTGGACAGGGGCGGCGGGGAGCAGTTCTTC.

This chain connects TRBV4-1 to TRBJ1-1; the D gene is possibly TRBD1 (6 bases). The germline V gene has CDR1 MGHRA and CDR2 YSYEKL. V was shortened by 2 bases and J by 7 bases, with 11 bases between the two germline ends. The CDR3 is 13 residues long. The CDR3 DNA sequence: TGCGCCAGCAGCCAAAACCGGGACAATGAAGCTTTCTTT. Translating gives CASSQNRDNEAFF.

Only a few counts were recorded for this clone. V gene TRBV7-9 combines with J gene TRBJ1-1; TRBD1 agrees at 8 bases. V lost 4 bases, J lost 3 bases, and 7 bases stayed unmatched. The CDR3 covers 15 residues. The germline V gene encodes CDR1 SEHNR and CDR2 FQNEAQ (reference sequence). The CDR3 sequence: CASSSRQGTDTEAFF. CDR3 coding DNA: TGTGCCAGCAGCTCCAGACAGGGGACGGACACTGAAGCTTTCTTT.

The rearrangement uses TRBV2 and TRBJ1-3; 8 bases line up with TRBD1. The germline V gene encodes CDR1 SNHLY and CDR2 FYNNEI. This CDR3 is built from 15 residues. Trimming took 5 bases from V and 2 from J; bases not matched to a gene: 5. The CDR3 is CASSTQGVTGNTIYF. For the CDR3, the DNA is TGTGCCAGCAGTACACAGGGGGTAACTGGAAACACCATATATTTT.

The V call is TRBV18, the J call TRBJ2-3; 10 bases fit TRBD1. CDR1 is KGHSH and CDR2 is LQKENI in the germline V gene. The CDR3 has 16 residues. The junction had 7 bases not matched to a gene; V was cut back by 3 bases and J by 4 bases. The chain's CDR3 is CASSPVGQGRSDTQYF. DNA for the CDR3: TGTGCCAGCTCACCGGTGGGACAGGGGCGGTCAGATACGCAGTATTTT.

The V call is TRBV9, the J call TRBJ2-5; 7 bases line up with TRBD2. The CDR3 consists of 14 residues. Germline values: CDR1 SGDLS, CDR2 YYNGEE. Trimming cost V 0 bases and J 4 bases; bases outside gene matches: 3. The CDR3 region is CASSVAQRGETQYF. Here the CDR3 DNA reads TGTGCCAGCAGCGTAGCCCAGCGGGGAGAGACCCAGTACTTC.

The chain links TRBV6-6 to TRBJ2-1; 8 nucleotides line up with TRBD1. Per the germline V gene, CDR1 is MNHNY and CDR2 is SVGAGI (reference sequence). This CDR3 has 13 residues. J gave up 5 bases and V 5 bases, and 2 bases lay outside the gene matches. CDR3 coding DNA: TGTGCCAGCAGTCGGGACAGGCACAATGAGCAGTTCTTC. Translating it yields CASSRDRHNEQFF.

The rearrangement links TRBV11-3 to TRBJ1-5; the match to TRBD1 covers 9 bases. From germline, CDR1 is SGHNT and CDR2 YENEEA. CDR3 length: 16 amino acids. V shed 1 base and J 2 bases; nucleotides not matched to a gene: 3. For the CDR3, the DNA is TGTGCCAGCAGCTTAGGACAGGGGGAGGGCAATCAGCCCCAGCATTTT. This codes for CASSLGQGEGNQPQHF.

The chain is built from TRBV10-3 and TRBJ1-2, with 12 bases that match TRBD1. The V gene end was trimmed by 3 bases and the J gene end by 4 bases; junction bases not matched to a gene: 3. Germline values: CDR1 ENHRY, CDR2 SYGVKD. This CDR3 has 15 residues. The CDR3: CAISDGGQGAYGYTF. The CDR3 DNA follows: TGTGCCATCAGTGACGGGGGACAGGGGGCCTATGGCTACACCTTC.

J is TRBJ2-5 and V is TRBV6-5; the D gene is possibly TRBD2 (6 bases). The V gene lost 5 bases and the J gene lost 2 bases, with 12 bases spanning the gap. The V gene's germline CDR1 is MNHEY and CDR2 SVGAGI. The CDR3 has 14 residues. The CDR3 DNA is TGTGCCAGCAGTCGGATACGGGGGCAAGAGACCCAGTACTTC. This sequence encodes CASSRIRGQETQYF.

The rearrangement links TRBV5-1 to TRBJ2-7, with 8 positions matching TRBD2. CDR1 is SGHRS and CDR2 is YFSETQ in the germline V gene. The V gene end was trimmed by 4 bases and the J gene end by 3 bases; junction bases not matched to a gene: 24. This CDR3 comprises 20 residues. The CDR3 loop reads CASSRAAGFGTSGTDYEQYF. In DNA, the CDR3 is TGCGCCAGCAGCCGCGCGGCGGGGTTCGGCACTAGCGGAACTGACTACGAGCAGTACTTC.

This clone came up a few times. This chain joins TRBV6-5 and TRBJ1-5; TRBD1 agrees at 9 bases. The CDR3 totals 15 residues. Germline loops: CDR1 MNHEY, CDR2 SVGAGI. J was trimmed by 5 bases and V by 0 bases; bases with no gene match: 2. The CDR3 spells CASSYSTGGDQPQHF. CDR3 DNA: TGTGCCAGCAGTTACTCTACAGGGGGCGATCAGCCCCAGCATTTT.

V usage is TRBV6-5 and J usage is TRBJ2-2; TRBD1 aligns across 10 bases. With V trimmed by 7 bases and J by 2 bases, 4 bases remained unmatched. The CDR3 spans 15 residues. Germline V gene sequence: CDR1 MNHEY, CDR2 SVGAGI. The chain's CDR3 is CASTDRGLNTGELFF. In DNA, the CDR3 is TGTGCCAGCACCGACAGGGGGCTCAACACCGGGGAGCTGTTTTTT.

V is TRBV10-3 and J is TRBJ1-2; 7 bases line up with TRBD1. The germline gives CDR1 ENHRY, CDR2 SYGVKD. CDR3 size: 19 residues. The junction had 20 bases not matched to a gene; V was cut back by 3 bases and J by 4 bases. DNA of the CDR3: TGTGCCATCAGTGATCCGAGCTTTATGACAGGGCAAAAACCCTATGGCTACACCTTC. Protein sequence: CAISDPSFMTGQKPYGYTF.

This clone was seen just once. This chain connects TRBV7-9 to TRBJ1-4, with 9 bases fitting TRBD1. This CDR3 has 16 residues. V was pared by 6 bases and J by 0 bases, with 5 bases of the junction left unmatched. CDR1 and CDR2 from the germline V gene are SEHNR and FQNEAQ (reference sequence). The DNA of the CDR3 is TGTGCCAGCAGTGGGACAGGGCCAGCAACTAATGAAAAACTGTTTTTT. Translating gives CASSGTGPATNEKLFF.

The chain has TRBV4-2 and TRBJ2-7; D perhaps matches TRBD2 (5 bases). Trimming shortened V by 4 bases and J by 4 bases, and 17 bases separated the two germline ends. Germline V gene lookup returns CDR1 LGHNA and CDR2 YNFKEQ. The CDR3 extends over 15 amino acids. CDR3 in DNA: TGTGCCAGCAGCCCCCCCGGAGGTGGTTCTTACGAGCAGTACTTC. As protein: CASSPPGGGSYEQYF.